Below are 10 T cell receptor beta chains sequenced from a single sample in a study of T cells in narcolepsy. Sequencing was performed with immunoSEQ multiplex PCR; in TCRdb, only in-frame clones are kept and a portion is missing. This table holds tens of thousands of clones, over 75% found once. The sequencing input was CD45RA- memory CD4+ T cells from PBMCs. Receptors originate from a human donor with narcolepsy.

In this sample, this clone turned up a few times. The rearrangement links TRBV5-5 to TRBJ2-1; D possibly matches TRBD1 or TRBD2 (5 bases each). The germline V gene has CDR1 SGHKS and CDR2 YYEKEE (reference sequence). The CDR3 is 16 residues long. V was trimmed by 2 bases and J by 4 bases, leaving 16 bases between them. The CDR3 coding sequence is TGTGCCAGCAGCTTAGACGGACAAGCGGCGTACAATGAGCAGTTCTTC. Its protein product is CASSLDGQAAYNEQFF.

V and J are TRBV6-4 and TRBJ1-1, with 7 nucleotides matching TRBD1. Germline CDR1 MRHNA, CDR2 SNTAGT. The CDR3 covers 13 residues. With 5 bases clipped from V and 3 bases from J, the junction kept 3 bases outside the gene matches. The CDR3 protein is CASSKTGDTEAFF. CDR3 coding DNA: TGTGCCAGCAGTAAAACAGGGGACACTGAAGCTTTCTTT.

Only a few counts were recorded for this clone. CDR3 in DNA: TGTGCCATCAGTGCTAGCGTAAGACAGGGGGGATTCACTGAAGCTTTCTTT. Its translation: CAISASVRQGGFTEAFF. The genes are TRBV10-3 and TRBJ1-1; 9 bases line up with TRBD1. This CDR3 spans 17 amino acids. The ends lost 4 bases at V and 4 bases at J; junction bases unmatched: 13. Germline CDR1 is ENHRY and CDR2 is SYGVKD.

A word on this clone: The same CDR3 is also encoded by other DNA sequences in this sample. The chain carries TRBV7-3 and TRBJ1-1; D possibly corresponds to TRBD1 (5 bases). Per germline, CDR1 SGHTA and CDR2 FQGTGA. This CDR3 spans 17 amino acids. V gave up 1 base and J gave up 1 base, with 16 bases separating them. The DNA for the CDR3 is TGTGCCAGCAGCTTAATAGGTGGGGCGGGGCGGAACACTGAAGCTTTCTTT. Translated: CASSLIGGAGRNTEAFF.

The chain joins TRBV2 to TRBJ2-7; TRBD1 matches at 12 bases. The ends lost 6 bases at V and 1 base at J; junction bases unmatched: 7. The CDR3 consists of 16 residues. Germline CDR1 reads SNHLY; CDR2 reads FYNNEI. The CDR3: CASRDGTGGSSYEQYF. The CDR3 DNA follows: TGTGCCAGCAGAGATGGGACAGGGGGCAGTTCCTACGAGCAGTACTTC. The full variable domain, in which reference TRBV2 and TRBJ2-7 provide the parts outside the CDR3, is EPEVTQTPSHQVTQMGQEVILRCVPISNHLYFYWYRQILGQKVEFLVSFYNNEISEKSEIFDDQFSVERPDGSNFTLKIRSTKLEDSAMYFCASRDGTGGSSYEQYFGPGTRLTVT.

This clone was seen a single time. The CDR3 nucleotides are TGTGCCAGCAGCGTGGGCCCCCGGTCCACAGATACGCAGTATTTT. It yields the protein CASSVGPRSTDTQYF. The V gene is TRBV9, the J gene TRBJ2-3; D is undetermined. Germline V gives CDR1 SGDLS, CDR2 YYNGEE. V was cut by 2 bases and J by 2 bases, with 12 bases left in between. The CDR3 runs 15 residues.

The genes are TRBV18 and TRBJ1-1; D is undetermined. This CDR3 is built from 15 residues. Trimming removed 2 bases at V and 1 base at J, with 11 bases between. Germline CDR1 is KGHSH and CDR2 is LQKENI. CDR3 loop: CASSPSLTENTEAFF. CDR3 DNA: TGTGCCAGCTCACCAAGCCTGACGGAGAACACTGAAGCTTTCTTT.

The chain joins TRBV5-3 to TRBJ2-4, with D hard to call. TRBV5-3 is designated an ORF whose function remains uncertain. This CDR3 spans 17 amino acids. The V and J ends lost 6 bases and 2 bases respectively, with 21 bases between them. The CDR3 bases are TGTGCCAGAACGAGCTCAGGTGGCGACGGGCCCAAAAACATTCAGTACTTC. Its translation is CARTSSGGDGPKNIQYF.

The rearrangement links TRBV28 to TRBJ1-1; a possible D gene is TRBD1 (5 bases). CDR1 MDHEN and CDR2 SYDVKM come from the germline V gene. V lost 5 bases and J lost 8, with 9 bases in between. This CDR3 spans 11 amino acids. The CDR3 loop reads CASSASGEAFF. The CDR3, as DNA: TGTGCCAGCAGTGCCTCAGGGGAAGCTTTCTTT. The full variable domain, with the rest looked up from reference TRBV28 and TRBJ1-1, is DVKVTQSSRYLVKRTGEKVFLECVQDMDHENMFWYRQDPGLGLRLIYFSYDVKMKEKGDIPEGYSVSREKKERFSLILESASTNQTSMYLCASSASGEAFFGQGTRLTVV.

The genes are TRBV27 and TRBJ1-1; perhaps TRBD1 as D (5 bases). CDR3 length: 15 amino acids. Germline CDR1 is MNHEY and CDR2 is SMNVEV (reference sequence). Trimming removed 4 bases from V and 4 bases from J, with 16 bases in between. The CDR3 is CASSSVSGRGTEAFF. Written as DNA, the CDR3 is TGTGCCAGCAGTTCCGTCTCAGGGCGAGGCACTGAAGCTTTCTTT.